This TCR beta chain was retrieved from a study of regulatory T cells in long-lasting Graves disease. Per germline, CDR1 LGHNT and CDR2 FRNRAP. Trimming removed 0 bases at V and 3 bases at J, with 7 bases between. The CDR3 consists of 14 residues. This clonotype has at least ten counts. As yet, its antigen is unknown. Library construction for TCR beta used iRepertoire HTBI primers and Arm-PCR of CDR3 regions. TCRdb re-called the multiplex PCR reads with MiXCR, one entry per CDR3 protein. In the table there are 500,000 or so distinct CDR3 sequences, 15% to 20% of which are singletons. Time point here: newly diagnosed GD, antithyroid drugs for less than 3 months. Preparation of the TCR library used RNA extracted from PBMCs. Patients met American Thyroid Association criteria for Graves' disease. Study-level points and caveats: Blood alone, not thyroid tissue, was studied. Between persistent patients, 2,500 to 3,500 public clonotypes were shared, exceeding the roughly 940 shared between new patients.

These data were also filed under a second study, of T cells in Graves' hyperthyroidism and ophthalmopathy. That source reports: Participants, patients aged 18 to 65, had newly diagnosed hyperthyroidism with a duration under 2 months.

The starting material was peripheral blood mononuclear cells (PBMCs), obtained at new diagnosis, from a patient treated with antithyroid drugs. The TCR sequence derives from a woman aged 35-65 years with Graves disease. V is TRBV12-5 and J is TRBJ2-3; D unclear. The DNA for the CDR3 is TGTGCTAGTGGTTTGGTAGTGGGGACAGATACGCAGTATTTT. Its protein product is CASGLVVGTDTQYF. The entire variable domain, with the rest obtained from reference TRBV12-5 and TRBJ2-3, is as follows: DARVTQTPRHKVTEMGQEVTMRCQPILGHNTVFWYRQTMMQGLELLAYFRNRAPLDDSGMPKDRFSAEMPDATLATLKIQPSEPRDSAVYFCASGLVVGTDTQYFGPGTRLTVL.